One TCR beta chain is described in this entry. The sample contains more than one DNA sequence encoding this CDR3. These data come from a study of T cells and copy number aberrations in small-cell lung cancer. The protocol was immunoSEQ multiplex PCR, while the TCRdb copy is restricted to in-frame clones and leaves out a portion. Among about 2,400 clones listed, about 80% were seen once. The CDR3 contains 14 residues. The germline CDR1 and CDR2 sequences are MGHDK and SYGVNS. The J segment lost 3 bases and the V segment lost 6 bases, leaving 5 bases of the junction unmatched. V usage is TRBV25-1 and J usage is TRBJ1-2; TRBD1 aligns across 9 bases. The material sequenced was normal tissue next to the tumor. The sequence derives from a woman aged 45-65 years with small cell lung cancer. The DNA of the CDR3 is TGTGCCAGCAGCCCGGGACAGGGCGACTATGGCTACACCTTC. Translation gives CASSPGQGDYGYTF.